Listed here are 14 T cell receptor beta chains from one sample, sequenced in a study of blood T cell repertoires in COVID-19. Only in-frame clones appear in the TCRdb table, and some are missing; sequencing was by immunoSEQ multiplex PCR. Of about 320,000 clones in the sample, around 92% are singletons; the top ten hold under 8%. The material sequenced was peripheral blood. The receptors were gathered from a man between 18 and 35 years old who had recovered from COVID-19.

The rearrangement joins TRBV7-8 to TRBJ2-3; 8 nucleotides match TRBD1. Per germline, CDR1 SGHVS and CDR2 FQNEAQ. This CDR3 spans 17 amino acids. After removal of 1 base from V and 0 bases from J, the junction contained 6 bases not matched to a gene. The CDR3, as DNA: TGTGCCAGCAGCTTAGGGTCACAGGGGGTGAGCACAGATACGCAGTATTTT. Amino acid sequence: CASSLGSQGVSTDTQYF. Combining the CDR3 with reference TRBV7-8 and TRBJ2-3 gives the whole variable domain GAGVSQSPRYKVAKRGQDVALRCDPISGHVSLFWYQQALGQGPEFLTYFQNEAQLDKSGLPSDRFFAERPEGSVSTLKIQRTQQEDSAVYLCASSLGSQGVSTDTQYFGPGTRLTVL.

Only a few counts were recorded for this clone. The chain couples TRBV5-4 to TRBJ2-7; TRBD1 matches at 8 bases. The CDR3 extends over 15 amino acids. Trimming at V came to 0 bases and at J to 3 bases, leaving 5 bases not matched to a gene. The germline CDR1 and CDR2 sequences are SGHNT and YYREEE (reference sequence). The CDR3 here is CASSLGTGSLYEQYF. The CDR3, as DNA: TGTGCCAGCAGCTTGGGGACAGGGAGCCTCTACGAGCAGTACTTC.

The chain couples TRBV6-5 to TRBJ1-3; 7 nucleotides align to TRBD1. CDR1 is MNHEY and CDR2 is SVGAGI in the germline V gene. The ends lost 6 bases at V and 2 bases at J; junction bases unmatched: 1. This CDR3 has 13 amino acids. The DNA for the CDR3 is TGTGCCAGCAGAACAGGGGCTGGAAACACCATATATTTT. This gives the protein CASRTGAGNTIYF.

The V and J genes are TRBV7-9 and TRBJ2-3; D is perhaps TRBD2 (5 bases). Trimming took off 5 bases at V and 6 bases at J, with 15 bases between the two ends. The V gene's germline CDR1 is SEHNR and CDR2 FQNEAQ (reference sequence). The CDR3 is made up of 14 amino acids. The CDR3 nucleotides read TGTGCCAGCAGCGGCGGACTCCGAGTGGATACGCAGTATTTT. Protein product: CASSGGLRVDTQYF.

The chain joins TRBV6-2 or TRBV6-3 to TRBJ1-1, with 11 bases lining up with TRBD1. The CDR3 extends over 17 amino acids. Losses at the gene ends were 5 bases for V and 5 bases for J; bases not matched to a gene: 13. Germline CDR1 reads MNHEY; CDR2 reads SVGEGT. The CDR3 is CASSPRTGGASVTEAFF. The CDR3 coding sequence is TGTGCCAGCAGTCCCCGGACAGGGGGCGCCTCTGTAACTGAAGCTTTCTTT.

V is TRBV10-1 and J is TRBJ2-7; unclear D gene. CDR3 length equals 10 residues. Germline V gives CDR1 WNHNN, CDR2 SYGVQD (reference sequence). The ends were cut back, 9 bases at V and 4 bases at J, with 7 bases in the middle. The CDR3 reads CARNGYEQYF. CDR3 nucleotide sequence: TGCGCCAGAAACGGGTACGAGCAGTACTTC.

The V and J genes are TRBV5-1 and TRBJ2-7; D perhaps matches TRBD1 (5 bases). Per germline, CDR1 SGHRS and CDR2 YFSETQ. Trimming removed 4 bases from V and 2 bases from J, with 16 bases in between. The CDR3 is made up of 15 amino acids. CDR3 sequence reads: CASSLIGERAYEQYF. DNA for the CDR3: TGCGCCAGCAGCCTCATAGGGGAACGAGCCTACGAGCAGTACTTC.

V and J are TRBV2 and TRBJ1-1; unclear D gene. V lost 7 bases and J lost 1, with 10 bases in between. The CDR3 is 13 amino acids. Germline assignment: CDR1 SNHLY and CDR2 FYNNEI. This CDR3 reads CASTGEKNTEAFF. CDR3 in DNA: TGTGCCAGCACCGGAGAGAAGAACACTGAAGCTTTCTTT.

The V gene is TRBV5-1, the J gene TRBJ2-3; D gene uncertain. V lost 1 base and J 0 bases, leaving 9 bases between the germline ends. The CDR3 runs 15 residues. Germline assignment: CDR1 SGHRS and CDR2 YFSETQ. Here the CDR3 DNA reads TGCGCCAGCAGCTTGATACAGTTGAGCACAGATACGCAGTATTTT. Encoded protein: CASSLIQLSTDTQYF.

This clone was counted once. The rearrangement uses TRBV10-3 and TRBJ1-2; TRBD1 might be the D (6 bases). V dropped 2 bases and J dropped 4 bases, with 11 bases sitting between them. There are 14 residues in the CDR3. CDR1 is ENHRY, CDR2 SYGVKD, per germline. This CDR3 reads CAISEGQGSYGYTF. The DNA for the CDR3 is TGTGCCATCAGTGAGGGGCAGGGGAGCTATGGCTACACCTTC.

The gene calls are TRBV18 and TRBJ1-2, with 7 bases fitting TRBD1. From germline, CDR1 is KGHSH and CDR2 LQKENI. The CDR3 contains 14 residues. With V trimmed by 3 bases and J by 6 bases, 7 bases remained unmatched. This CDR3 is CASSPVATGNGYTF. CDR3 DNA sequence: TGTGCCAGCTCACCCGTCGCGACAGGGAATGGCTACACCTTC.

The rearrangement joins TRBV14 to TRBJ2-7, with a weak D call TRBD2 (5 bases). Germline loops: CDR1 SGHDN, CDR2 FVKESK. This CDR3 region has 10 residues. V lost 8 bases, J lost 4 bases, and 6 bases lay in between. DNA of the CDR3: TGTGCCAGCGGCGGGTACGAGCAGTACTTC. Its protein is CASGGYEQYF.

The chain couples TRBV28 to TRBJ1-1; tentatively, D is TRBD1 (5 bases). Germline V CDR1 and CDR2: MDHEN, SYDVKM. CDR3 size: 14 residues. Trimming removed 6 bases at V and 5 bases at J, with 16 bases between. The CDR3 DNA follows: TGTGCCAGCAGCCCCGTCCCGGGGGGTACTGAAGCTTTCTTT. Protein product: CASSPVPGGTEAFF.

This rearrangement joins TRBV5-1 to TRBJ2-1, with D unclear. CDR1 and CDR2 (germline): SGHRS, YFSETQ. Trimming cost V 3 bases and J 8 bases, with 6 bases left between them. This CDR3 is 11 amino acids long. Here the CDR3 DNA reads TGCGCCAGCAGCTCCCTCTATGAGCAGTTCTTC. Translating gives CASSSLYEQFF.